The 20 T cell receptor beta chains below were found in one sample sequenced in a study of cytomegalovirus exposure and HLA in healthy donors. Use of 60 Vbeta and 13 Jbeta primers characterized the PCR. The assay was immunoSEQ multiplex PCR, and TCRdb's table has in-frame clones only and misses some. The data hold 130,000 to 150,000 clones, with around 79% observed a single time. Sequencing was carried out using PBMCs. Source of these receptors: a man aged 35-49 years in good health and CMV-seropositive.

The V and J genes are TRBV5-1 and TRBJ2-6, with D perhaps matching TRBD1 (6 bases). Germline-derived CDR1 and CDR2 are SGHRS and YFSETQ. Deletions cut 0 bases from V and 4 bases from J, with 11 bases between. The CDR3 contains 16 residues. Here the CDR3 DNA reads TGCGCCAGCAGCTTGGTTAGGGGGTCGGGGGCCAACGTCCTGACTTTC. Translation gives CASSLVRGSGANVLTF.

This clone occurred once. The chain joins TRBV19 to TRBJ1-5; possibly TRBD1 for D (5 bases). The CDR3 is 14 amino acids. CDR1 and CDR2 (germline): LNHDA, SQIVND (reference sequence). Between the trimmed V and J ends, which lost 3 bases and 9 bases, there was a span of 15 bases. The chain's CDR3 is CASSIPGLPSPQHF. For the CDR3, the DNA is TGTGCCAGTAGTATTCCGGGACTCCCATCGCCCCAGCATTTT.

The chain is built from TRBV5-1 and TRBJ2-2; 7 nucleotides agree with TRBD2. The junction had 9 bases not matched to a gene; V was cut back by 1 base and J by 3 bases. The germline gives CDR1 SGHRS, CDR2 YFSETQ. The CDR3 is made up of 17 amino acids. The CDR3 DNA is TGCGCCAGCAGCTTGTATGTGGCGGGAGCCGACACCGGGGAGCTGTTTTTT. Protein product: CASSLYVAGADTGELFF.

The chain uses TRBV5-4 and TRBJ2-7, with a tentative D call TRBD2 (6 bases). The CDR3 totals 13 residues. With 2 bases removed from V and 3 bases from J, the gap between germline ends came to 9 bases. From germline, CDR1 is SGHNT and CDR2 YYREEE (reference sequence). The CDR3 DNA sequence: TGTGCCAGCAGCTTTCGGACTAACTACGAGCAGTACTTC. It specifies CASSFRTNYEQYF.

The chain employs TRBV7-9 and TRBJ2-2, with 14 bases matching TRBD2. CDR1 is SEHNR and CDR2 is FQNEAQ in the germline V gene (reference sequence). The CDR3 consists of 19 residues. With V trimmed by 4 bases and J by 2 bases, 9 bases remained unmatched. The CDR3 sequence: CASSSPPTSGRDNTGELFF. The CDR3 region has the DNA TGTGCCAGCAGCTCACCGCCGACTAGCGGGAGGGATAACACCGGGGAGCTGTTTTTT.

This chain links TRBV7-2 with TRBJ1-5, with 8 bases fitting TRBD1. The CDR3 extends over 14 amino acids. The ends lost 4 bases at V and 7 bases at J; junction bases unmatched: 6. The germline CDR1 and CDR2 sequences are SGHTA and FQGNSA. In DNA form, the CDR3 reads TGTGCCAGCAGCTCCCCAGGGGGCTGGCAGCCCCAGCATTTT. Translation: CASSSPGGWQPQHF.

This clone was seen a handful of times. The CDR3 here is CASSLGGGGELFF. DNA of the CDR3: TGTGCCAGCAGCTTAGGCGGTGGCGGGGAGCTGTTTTTT. The V gene is TRBV11-3, the J gene TRBJ2-2; D uncertain. This CDR3 spans 13 amino acids. With 1 base removed from V and 7 bases from J, the gap between germline ends came to 7 bases. Germline V gives CDR1 SGHNT, CDR2 YENEEA.

The sample holds a few counts of this clone. The J gene is TRBJ2-6, the V gene TRBV19; a possible D gene is TRBD1 (7 bases). Germline V lookup: CDR1 LNHDA, CDR2 SQIVND (reference sequence). This CDR3 comprises 16 residues. V lost 2 bases and J lost 4, with 12 bases in between. The CDR3 sequence: CASSIYGGQGANVLTF. The CDR3 bases are TGTGCCAGTAGTATATACGGGGGACAGGGGGCCAACGTCCTGACTTTC.

The chain couples TRBV18 to TRBJ2-7; D perhaps matches TRBD1 (6 bases). The V end was cut by 2 bases, the J end by 2 bases, with 10 bases between. Germline-derived CDR1 and CDR2 are KGHSH and LQKENI. CDR3 length: 14 residues. The DNA of the CDR3 is TGTGCCAGCTCACCATCCAGGGGTGCCTACGAGCAGTACTTC. Its protein product is CASSPSRGAYEQYF.

This clone showed up just a few times. This chain joins TRBV11-2 and TRBJ1-1; D is undetermined. Germline assignment: CDR1 SGHAT and CDR2 FQNNGV. This CDR3 comprises 13 residues. Trimming stripped 5 bases from V and 1 base from J, with 8 bases between. CDR3 residues: CASSPTENTEAFF. The CDR3 DNA follows: TGTGCCAGCAGCCCTACAGAGAACACTGAAGCTTTCTTT.

The chain uses TRBV5-1 and TRBJ1-2, with 7 bases identical to TRBD1. The germline CDR1 and CDR2 sequences are SGHRS and YFSETQ. CDR3 size: 14 residues. Losses at the gene ends were 4 bases for V and 4 bases for J; bases not matched to a gene: 7. The chain's CDR3 is CASSTETGAYGYTF. CDR3 nucleotides: TGCGCCAGCAGCACCGAAACAGGGGCCTATGGCTACACCTTC.

V and J are TRBV6-1 and TRBJ1-5; the D gene is possibly TRBD1 (5 bases). The CDR3 length is 15 residues. The V gene lost 3 bases and the J gene lost 4 bases, with 13 bases spanning the gap. Germline CDR1 reads MNHNS; CDR2 reads SASEGT. The CDR3 reads CASSDMEGRNQPQHF. Here the CDR3 DNA reads TGTGCCAGCAGTGATATGGAGGGGCGAAATCAGCCCCAGCATTTT.

This chain uses TRBV28 with TRBJ1-5; TRBD1 aligns across 7 bases. V lost 6 bases and J lost 7; bases outside the gene matches: 9. Germline V gene lookup returns CDR1 MDHEN and CDR2 SYDVKM. The CDR3 totals 14 residues. For the CDR3, the DNA is TGTGCCAGCAGGGGCACAGGGGCCTCCCAGCCCCAGCATTTT. It specifies CASRGTGASQPQHF. Based on the CDR3 plus reference TRBV28 and TRBJ1-5, the full variable domain is DVKVTQSSRYLVKRTGEKVFLECVQDMDHENMFWYRQDPGLGLRLIYFSYDVKMKEKGDIPEGYSVSREKKERFSLILESASTNQTSMYLCASRGTGASQPQHFGDGTRLSIL.

The chain carries TRBV18 and TRBJ2-7; 9 nucleotides agree with TRBD1. CDR3 size: 14 residues. V lost 6 bases to trimming and J lost 5 bases; unmatched junction nucleotides: 8. Germline V lookup: CDR1 KGHSH, CDR2 LQKENI. The CDR3 region is CASSLGTGRNEQYF. For the CDR3, the DNA is TGTGCCAGCTCCCTCGGGACAGGGCGCAACGAGCAGTACTTC. The complete variable domain, with remaining parts taken from reference TRBV18 and TRBJ2-7, reads NAGVMQNPRHLVRRRGQEARLRCSPMKGHSHVYWYRQLPEEGLKFMVYLQKENIIDESGMPKERFSAEFPKEGPSILRIQQVVRGDSAAYFCASSLGTGRNEQYFGPGTRLTVT.

The chain links TRBV5-4 to TRBJ2-1, with D possibly matching TRBD2 (5 bases). Trimming took 4 bases from V and 2 from J, leaving 13 bases between them. The germline V gene has CDR1 SGHNT and CDR2 YYREEE (reference sequence). The CDR3 consists of 15 residues. The CDR3 loop reads CASSGSSGTYNEQFF. The CDR3 DNA sequence: TGTGCCAGCAGCGGTTCCAGCGGAACCTACAATGAGCAGTTCTTC.

On this clone: One end of the junction does not line up with germline, which may come from a read error. The chain links TRBV7-9 to TRBJ2-2; 8 bases fit TRBD2. Germline CDR1 and CDR2: SEHNR and FQNEAQ (reference sequence). The CDR3 loop spans 15 amino acids. The CDR3 DNA reads as TGTTCCAGCAGCCTCAGCGGGAGCACCTCCGGGGAGCTGTTTTTT. This codes for CSSSLSGSTSGELFF.

The V gene is TRBV7-9, the J gene TRBJ1-3; 8 bases are a match to TRBD1. V lost 4 bases and J lost 2; bases outside the gene matches: 4. CDR3 length equals 15 residues. The germline V gene has CDR1 SEHNR and CDR2 FQNEAQ (reference sequence). The chain's CDR3 is CASSSRQGTGNTIYF. The CDR3 region has the DNA TGTGCCAGCAGCTCGCGACAGGGGACTGGAAACACCATATATTTT.

DNA of the CDR3: TGTGCCAGCAGCTTGGTTGGGGGCCGGAACTATGGCTACACCTTC. This sequence encodes CASSLVGGRNYGYTF. The chain carries TRBV5-8 and TRBJ1-2; D might be TRBD1 (6 bases). Germline loops: CDR1 SGHTS, CDR2 YDEGEE. The CDR3 has 15 amino acids. Deletions cut 0 bases from V and 2 bases from J, with 11 bases between. Full variable domain (remainder filled in from reference TRBV5-8 and TRBJ1-2): EAGVTQSPTHLIKTRGQQATLRCSPISGHTSVYWYQQALGLGLQFLLWYDEGEERNRGNFPPRFSGRQFPNYSSELNVNALELEDSALYLCASSLVGGRNYGYTFGSGTRLTVV.

This clone was observed a few times. The rearrangement joins TRBV5-1 to TRBJ2-5, with a tentative D call TRBD2 (6 bases). Trimming left V 2 bases short and J 3 bases short, with 17 bases between. Germline-derived CDR1 and CDR2 are SGHRS and YFSETQ. CDR3 size: 16 residues. The CDR3: CASSFGRLGLEETQYF. As DNA, the CDR3 is TGCGCCAGCAGCTTTGGGAGGTTGGGACTGGAAGAGACCCAGTACTTC.

The table lists this clone with a few counts. Distinct nucleotide sequences in the sample also encode this CDR3. The chain combines TRBV7-9 with TRBJ1-1, with a weak D call TRBD1 (5 bases). The CDR3 contains 14 residues. Germline V gene data show CDR1 as SEHNR and CDR2 as FQNEAQ (reference sequence). V dropped 4 bases and J dropped 0 bases, with 9 bases sitting between them. The DNA of the CDR3 is TGTGCCAGCAGCTCCCGGGGGATGAACACTGAAGCTTTCTTT. This encodes CASSSRGMNTEAFF.